These 29 T cell receptor beta chains came from one sample sequenced in a study of T cell responses to AZD1222 COVID-19 vaccine. Using immunoSEQ multiplex PCR, the repertoire was profiled, and TCRdb retains in-frame clones only, with some absent. The profile shows some 150,000 clones, 75% to 95% of them singletons. The source material was peripheral blood, sampled on day 0 of MenACWY control vaccination. The receptor source for this set is an adult in good health.

V gene TRBV4-1 combines with J gene TRBJ2-3; 11 bases fit TRBD2. V lost 7 bases and J lost 6; bases outside the gene matches: 3. The germline gives CDR1 MGHRA, CDR2 YSYEKL. CDR3 length: 13 amino acids. CDR3 sequence: CASTSGGLDTQYF. In DNA, the CDR3 is TGCGCCAGCACTAGCGGGGGGTTGGATACGCAGTATTTT.

This clone was found once. The CDR3 DNA reads TGTGCCAGCAGCTTCGCCAGGGACATTCAGTACTTC. Protein product: CASSFARDIQYF. J is TRBJ2-4 and V is TRBV5-6; D might be TRBD1 (5 bases). The CDR3 has 12 amino acids. Germline V CDR1 and CDR2: SGHDT, YYEEEE. V shed 2 bases and J shed 8 bases, with 8 bases lying between them.

The rearrangement links TRBV7-2 to TRBJ2-1; a possible D gene is TRBD2 (7 bases). The germline gives CDR1 SGHTA, CDR2 FQGNSA. This CDR3 has 16 residues. V was clipped by 6 bases and J by 4 bases, with 19 bases between them. The CDR3 sequence: CASRNKGGAVYNEQFF. In DNA form, the CDR3 reads TGTGCCAGCAGAAACAAGGGGGGGGCGGTATACAATGAGCAGTTCTTC.

The chain uses TRBV6-1 and TRBJ2-6, with 8 bases aligning to TRBD2. From germline, CDR1 is MNHNS and CDR2 SASEGT. V lost 2 bases, J lost 1 base, and 1 base stayed unmatched. CDR3 length equals 16 residues. The CDR3 region has the DNA TGTGCCAGCAGTGAAACTAGCGGATCTGGGGCCAACGTCCTGACTTTC. Its protein is CASSETSGSGANVLTF.

The chain joins TRBV6-5 to TRBJ2-2, with 8 bases identical to TRBD1. The germline V gene has CDR1 MNHEY and CDR2 SVGAGI. The CDR3 loop spans 13 amino acids. The ends lost 5 bases at V and 5 bases at J; junction bases unmatched: 1. This CDR3 reads CASSNRGTGELFF. The CDR3 region has the DNA TGTGCCAGCAGTAACAGGGGGACCGGGGAGCTGTTTTTT.

This chain links TRBV5-1 with TRBJ2-1; TRBD2 matches at 9 bases. The germline V gene encodes CDR1 SGHRS and CDR2 YFSETQ. This CDR3 has 15 amino acids. With V trimmed by 3 bases and J by 7 bases, 8 bases remained unmatched. The chain's CDR3 is CASSSGLAGGNEQFF. CDR3 in DNA: TGCGCCAGCAGCTCGGGACTAGCAGGGGGGAATGAGCAGTTCTTC. The full variable domain, in which reference TRBV5-1 and TRBJ2-1 provide the parts outside the CDR3, is KAGVTQTPRYLIKTRGQQVTLSCSPISGHRSVSWYQQTPGQGLQFLFEYFSETQRNKGNFPGRFSGRQFSNSRSEMNVSTLELGDSALYLCASSSGLAGGNEQFFGPGTRLTVL.

The chain uses TRBV7-9 and TRBJ1-1; D unresolved. The V and J ends lost 5 bases and 1 base respectively, with 8 bases between them. This CDR3 is built from 13 residues. Germline loops: CDR1 SEHNR, CDR2 FQNEAQ (reference sequence). The CDR3 region has the DNA TGTGCCAGCAGCGTAGGGTCGAACACTGAAGCTTTCTTT. Amino acids: CASSVGSNTEAFF. Full variable domain (outside the CDR3, taken from reference TRBV7-9 and TRBJ1-1): DTGVSQNPRHKITKRGQNVTFRCDPISEHNRLYWYRQTLGQGPEFLTYFQNEAQLEKSRLLSDRFSAERPKGSFSTLEIQRTEQGDSAMYLCASSVGSNTEAFFGQGTRLTVV.

This clone was seen a few times. V is TRBV30 and J is TRBJ1-1; 7 bases are a match to TRBD1. The germline V gene has CDR1 GTSNPN and CDR2 SVGIG (reference sequence). V gave up 1 base and J gave up 3 bases; unmatched junction bases: 5. This CDR3 comprises 14 residues. The chain's CDR3 is CAWSAPRGDTEAFF. CDR3 sequence (DNA): TGTGCCTGGAGTGCGCCCAGGGGGGACACTGAAGCTTTCTTT.

The chain uses TRBV7-3 and TRBJ2-1; 7 nucleotides align to TRBD2. The CDR3 contains 14 residues. Trimming at V came to 3 bases and at J to 8 bases, leaving 7 bases not matched to a gene. The germline V gene has CDR1 SGHTA and CDR2 FQGTGA. This CDR3 reads CASSFGGSGDEQFF. In nucleotides, the CDR3 is TGTGCCAGCAGCTTTGGCGGGAGTGGGGATGAGCAGTTCTTC.

This rearrangement joins TRBV7-2 to TRBJ1-4; D possibly corresponds to TRBD1 (5 bases). Germline V gives CDR1 SGHTA, CDR2 FQGNSA. With 3 bases removed from V and 6 bases from J, the gap between germline ends came to 8 bases. This CDR3 comprises 13 residues. The CDR3, as DNA: TGTGCCAGCAGCTTGGACACTTATGAAAAACTGTTTTTT. It is translated as CASSLDTYEKLFF.

The genes are TRBV19 and TRBJ2-5; 7 bases match TRBD1. The CDR3 totals 13 residues. Germline values: CDR1 LNHDA, CDR2 SQIVND (reference sequence). V lost 5 bases, J lost 5 bases, and 5 bases stayed unmatched. The DNA of the CDR3 is TGTGCCAGTAGTCCAAACAGGGGTGAGACCCAGTACTTC. It encodes CASSPNRGETQYF.

The chain combines TRBV27 with TRBJ1-6; D possibly corresponds to TRBD1 (5 bases). Germline lookup yields CDR1 MNHEY and CDR2 SMNVEV (reference sequence). V dropped 9 bases and J dropped 7 bases, with 22 bases sitting between them. The CDR3 extends over 16 amino acids. CDR3 sequence (DNA): TGTGCCAGTGCTCAGGAGGGACGCTTGCAGAATTCACCCCTCCACTTT. Its protein product is CASAQEGRLQNSPLHF.

The CDR3 bases are TGTGCCAGCAGCCCCCGGACAGGAGGTAGCACCGGGGAGCTGTTTTTT. Protein product: CASSPRTGGSTGELFF. The rearrangement uses TRBV9 and TRBJ2-2; 7 bases agree with TRBD1. With V trimmed by 4 bases and J by 4 bases, 10 bases remained unmatched. Germline loops: CDR1 SGDLS, CDR2 YYNGEE. CDR3 length: 16 residues.

V and J are TRBV19 and TRBJ1-5; possibly TRBD1 for D (5 bases). The CDR3 sequence is 15 residues long. The V gene's germline CDR1 is LNHDA and CDR2 SQIVND (reference sequence). V was shortened by 0 bases and J by 5 bases, with 11 bases between the two germline ends. The CDR3 here is CASSIDAQGYQPQHF. The CDR3 nucleotides are TGTGCCAGTAGTATAGACGCGCAGGGTTATCAGCCCCAGCATTTT.

The V gene is TRBV29-1, the J gene TRBJ1-1, with D maybe TRBD1 (6 bases). V dropped 7 bases and J dropped 6 bases, with 24 bases sitting between them. From germline, CDR1 is SQVTM and CDR2 ANQGSEA. There are 15 residues in the CDR3. DNA of the CDR3: TGCAGCGCCTCTAATACAGGGTATAGGGGGTCTGAAGCTTTCTTT. This translates into CSASNTGYRGSEAFF.

The gene calls are TRBV30 and TRBJ1-6, with D unclear. CDR1 and CDR2 from the germline V gene are GTSNPN and SVGIG (reference sequence). The V gene lost 2 bases and the J gene lost 8 bases, with 16 bases spanning the gap. This CDR3 spans 15 amino acids. The CDR3 DNA follows: TGTGCCTGGAGTATGCGACTCGCGATTGATTCACCCCTCCACTTT. As protein: CAWSMRLAIDSPLHF.

The rearrangement joins TRBV7-9 to TRBJ2-7; D unresolved. CDR3 length equals 14 residues. The V and J ends lost 1 base and 2 bases respectively, with 9 bases between them. The germline V gene encodes CDR1 SEHNR and CDR2 FQNEAQ (reference sequence). CDR3 in DNA: TGTGCCAGCAGCTTAGGGCACAGTCCCTACGAGCAGTACTTC. As protein: CASSLGHSPYEQYF.

The V gene is TRBV11-3, the J gene TRBJ2-2, with a possible D match to TRBD1 (6 bases). This CDR3 has 15 residues. The germline gives CDR1 SGHNT, CDR2 YENEEA. With 5 bases removed from V and 4 bases from J, the gap between germline ends came to 14 bases. CDR3 sequence (DNA): TGTGCCAGCAGCCCCAGGGGCCTAGGCACCGGGGAGCTGTTTTTT. The encoded protein is CASSPRGLGTGELFF.

This chain joins TRBV6-5 and TRBJ2-1, with TRBD1 as a possible D gene (6 bases). CDR1 and CDR2 from the germline V gene are MNHEY and SVGAGI. Trimming left V 5 bases short and J 9 bases short, with 11 bases between. This CDR3 is built from 12 residues. CDR3 DNA sequence: TGTGCCAGCAGTCCCCACAGGGTTGAGCAGTTCTTC. This encodes CASSPHRVEQFF.

Notes on this clone: The junction differs from germline at one of its ends, possibly a read error. This rearrangement joins TRBV7-7 to TRBJ1-1; D is possibly TRBD1 (6 bases). Germline assignment: CDR1 SSHAT and CDR2 FNYEAQ (reference sequence). The CDR3 is 13 amino acids. CDR3 DNA sequence: TGTGCTAGCAGCGCAATACAGGGCCCTGAAGCTTTCTTT. Its protein product is CASSAIQGPEAFF.

The rearrangement joins TRBV24-1 to TRBJ2-5; TRBD1 aligns across 11 bases. The ends lost 4 bases at V and 5 bases at J; junction bases unmatched: 5. CDR3 length equals 15 residues. Germline CDR1 is KGHDR and CDR2 is SFDVKD. CDR3 coding DNA: TGTGCCACCAGTGAGTCCGGGACAGGGGGGGAGACCCAGTACTTC. This translates into CATSESGTGGETQYF.

This clone was detected once. CDR3 DNA: TGTGCCTGGAGTCTTGGAGCCGAGCAGTACTTC. Translated: CAWSLGAEQYF. This chain uses TRBV30 with TRBJ2-7, with D uncertain. The CDR3 loop spans 11 amino acids. Germline CDR1 reads GTSNPN; CDR2 reads SVGIG (reference sequence). Trimming shortened V by 2 bases and J by 6 bases, and 8 bases separated the two germline ends.

The sample holds one count of this clone. The genes are TRBV2 and TRBJ1-6, with D possibly matching TRBD1 (6 bases). The CDR3 consists of 15 residues. Germline CDR1 and CDR2: SNHLY and FYNNEI. Deletions cut 5 bases from V and 6 bases from J, with 14 bases between. The CDR3 here is CASSLQGTINSPLHF. The CDR3 coding sequence is TGTGCCAGCAGTTTACAGGGAACGATTAATTCACCCCTCCACTTT. Full variable domain (outside the CDR3, taken from reference TRBV2 and TRBJ1-6): EPEVTQTPSHQVTQMGQEVILRCVPISNHLYFYWYRQILGQKVEFLVSFYNNEISEKSEIFDDQFSVERPDGSNFTLKIRSTKLEDSAMYFCASSLQGTINSPLHFGNGTRLTVT.

The rearrangement joins TRBV2 to TRBJ2-7; possibly TRBD2 for D (5 bases). This CDR3 comprises 15 residues. Germline V gives CDR1 SNHLY, CDR2 FYNNEI. V was clipped by 6 bases and J by 9 bases, with 24 bases between them. The CDR3 reads CASRRGGGLTSLQYF. DNA of the CDR3: TGTGCCAGCAGGAGAGGTGGAGGACTGACATCGTTGCAGTACTTC.

CDR3 in amino acids: CASSQDGIVSPLHF. The CDR3 nucleotides are TGTGCCAGCAGCCAAGATGGCATCGTTTCACCCCTCCACTTT. This chain uses TRBV3-1 (or the pseudogene TRBV3-2) with TRBJ1-6; D remains ambiguous. There are 14 residues in the CDR3. The ends were cut back, 0 bases at V and 9 bases at J, with 9 bases in the middle. CDR1 is LGHDT and CDR2 is YNNKEL in the germline V gene (reference sequence).

V usage is TRBV12-5 and J usage is TRBJ1-1; 8 bases agree with TRBD1. The trim removed 2 bases at V and 1 base at J, leaving 9 bases unmatched. CDR3 length: 17 residues. The germline V gene encodes CDR1 LGHNT and CDR2 FRNRAP. CDR3 residues: CASGLLLGQGSNTEAFF. Written as DNA, the CDR3 is TGTGCTAGTGGTTTGCTCCTCGGACAGGGATCGAACACTGAAGCTTTCTTT.

This clone was observed once. The chain couples TRBV19 to TRBJ1-6; D is uncertain. The germline gives CDR1 LNHDA, CDR2 SQIVND (reference sequence). The CDR3 runs to 13 residues. V lost 6 bases and J 9 bases, leaving 12 bases between the germline ends. The CDR3 here is CASSLSSGSPLHF. CDR3 nucleotides: TGTGCCAGTAGCCTCAGCTCCGGTTCACCCCTCCACTTT.

This clone was seen more than once but under ten times. V usage is TRBV4-2 and J usage is TRBJ1-3; D remains ambiguous. Trimming shortened V by 0 bases and J by 3 bases, and 12 bases separated the two germline ends. The CDR3 sequence is 16 residues long. In germline, CDR1 is LGHNA, CDR2 YNFKEQ. Here the CDR3 DNA reads TGTGCCAGCAGCCAAGATTATTGGTCAAGTGGAAACACCATATATTTT. Translated: CASSQDYWSSGNTIYF.

The rearrangement links TRBV6-4 to TRBJ2-1, with D maybe TRBD2 (6 bases). CDR1 and CDR2 (germline): MRHNA, SNTAGT. This CDR3 is 15 amino acids long. V lost 3 bases to trimming and J lost 9 bases, with 18 bases between them. The CDR3 loop is CASSEEGQGRGEQFF. CDR3 sequence (DNA): TGTGCCAGCAGTGAGGAGGGCCAGGGTAGGGGTGAGCAGTTCTTC.